The 25 T cell receptor beta chains in this list originate from one sample, sequenced in a study of PD-1 blockade in classical Hodgkin lymphoma. TCRdb keeps only in-frame clones here, not all; method: immunoSEQ multiplex PCR. This sample yields approximately 6,400 clones, of which around 73% are seen a single time; 10% to 15% belongs to the top ten. This sample's time point: cycle 4 day 1 (C4D1), after six to seven weeks of nivolumab. Relapse after autologous stem cell transplantation occurred in every patient, and brentuximab vedotin exposure varied. By magnetic negative selection, CD8+ T cells were isolated from the thawed PBMCs. The sequenced sample was CD8+ T cells from blood, obtained before the fourth cycle of nivolumab. These receptor sequences come from a human donor with classical Hodgkin lymphoma.

This clone appeared a few times. The chain carries TRBV4-3 and TRBJ1-3, with D possibly being TRBD1 (5 bases). Between the trimmed V and J ends, which lost 5 bases and 4 bases, there was a span of 9 bases. There are 13 residues in the CDR3. Germline CDR1 LGHNA, CDR2 YSLEER. The DNA for the CDR3 is TGCGCCAGCAGCTACAAGGGGGGAAACACCATATATTTT. Its translation is CASSYKGGNTIYF.

In its sample, this clone was seen once. The chain recombines TRBV13 with TRBJ2-3; 7 bases align to TRBD2. The CDR3 has 16 residues. J gave up 4 bases and V 5 bases, and 12 bases lay outside the gene matches. Germline values: CDR1 PRHDT, CDR2 FYEKMQ (reference sequence). The chain's CDR3 is CASSNPGEGSSDTQYF. The CDR3 region has the DNA TGTGCCAGCAGCAATCCCGGGGAGGGCAGTTCAGATACGCAGTATTTT.

A few counts support this clone. The V and J genes are TRBV9 and TRBJ2-7; TRBD1 might be the D (6 bases). CDR3 size: 15 residues. Per the germline V gene, CDR1 is SGDLS and CDR2 is YYNGEE. V was cut by 0 bases and J by 0 bases, with 10 bases left in between. CDR3 region: CASSVVGAPSYEQYF. CDR3 nucleotides: TGTGCCAGCAGCGTAGTGGGGGCTCCCTCCTACGAGCAGTACTTC.

The chain joins TRBV14 to TRBJ1-2, with 9 bases matching TRBD1. Germline V lookup: CDR1 SGHDN, CDR2 FVKESK. V dropped 4 bases and J dropped 4; count of bases not matched to a gene: 7. The CDR3 has 15 residues. CDR3 nucleotides: TGTGCCAGCAGCCTGACAGGGGGTTCCCCCTATGGCTACACCTTC. Translating gives CASSLTGGSPYGYTF.

J is TRBJ2-7 and V is TRBV5-4; TRBD1 matches 7 bases. Germline V CDR1 and CDR2: SGHNT, YYREEE (reference sequence). The V segment lost 4 bases and the J segment 4 bases; nucleotides outside the gene matches: 8. This CDR3 contains 14 residues. CDR3 region: CASSPQGISYEQYF. CDR3 DNA: TGTGCCAGCAGCCCACAGGGGATAAGTTACGAGCAGTACTTC. The full variable domain, its missing parts supplied by reference TRBV5-4 and TRBJ2-7, is ETGVTQSPTHLIKTRGQQVTLRCSSQSGHNTVSWYQQALGQGPQFIFQYYREEENGRGNFPPRFSGLQFPNYSSELNVNALELDDSALYLCASSPQGISYEQYFGPGTRLTVT.

This chain uses TRBV30 with TRBJ1-2; 8 nucleotides line up with TRBD1. Germline V gives CDR1 GTSNPN, CDR2 SVGIG (reference sequence). With V trimmed by 4 bases and J by 5 bases, 9 bases remained unmatched. CDR3 length: 14 residues. The CDR3 coding sequence is TGTGCCTGGACTAAACCGGGACAGGCATATGGCTACACCTTC. Its translation is CAWTKPGQAYGYTF.

The CDR3 DNA reads TGTGCCAGCAGCTTGTCGTGGGGCACAGATACGCAGTATTTT. This codes for CASSLSWGTDTQYF. J is TRBJ2-3 and V is TRBV5-4; D unresolved. V was cut by 1 base and J by 1 base, with 7 bases left in between. The CDR3 loop spans 14 amino acids. The V gene's germline CDR1 is SGHNT and CDR2 YYREEE (reference sequence).

CDR3 sequence reads: CASSFSRLAGASYNEQFF. CDR3 nucleotides: TGTGCCAGCAGCTTTTCAAGGCTAGCGGGAGCCTCCTACAATGAGCAGTTCTTC. V usage is TRBV7-3 and J usage is TRBJ2-1; 10 bases are a match to TRBD2. The CDR3 extends over 18 amino acids. Germline loops: CDR1 SGHTA, CDR2 FQGTGA. After removal of 3 bases from V and 0 bases from J, the junction contained 8 bases not matched to a gene.

The rearrangement uses TRBV7-9 and TRBJ2-2; D is possibly TRBD1 (5 bases). CDR3 size: 16 residues. From germline, CDR1 is SEHNR and CDR2 FQNEAQ (reference sequence). V lost 4 bases and J 1 base, leaving 13 bases between the germline ends. CDR3 DNA: TGTGCCAGCAGCTCCGCGCGTACAGGGAACACCGGGGAGCTGTTTTTT. This sequence encodes CASSSARTGNTGELFF. The full variable domain, in which reference TRBV7-9 and TRBJ2-2 provide the parts outside the CDR3, is DTGVSQNPRHKITKRGQNVTFRCDPISEHNRLYWYRQTLGQGPEFLTYFQNEAQLEKSRLLSDRFSAERPKGSFSTLEIQRTEQGDSAMYLCASSSARTGNTGELFFGEGSRLTVL.

The DNA of the CDR3 is TGTGCCAGTAGCCGGACAGAGGAACATGGCTACACCTTC. Its protein product is CASSRTEEHGYTF. The chain carries TRBV19 and TRBJ1-2; D is possibly TRBD1 (6 bases). Trimming took 6 bases from V and 6 from J, leaving 14 bases between them. The germline V gene encodes CDR1 LNHDA and CDR2 SQIVND (reference sequence). The CDR3 spans 13 residues. Supplemented by reference TRBV19 and TRBJ1-2, the full variable domain reads DGGITQSPKYLFRKEGQNVTLSCEQNLNHDAMYWYRQDPGQGLRLIYYSQIVNDFQKGDIAEGYSVSREKKESFPLTVTSAQKNPTAFYLCASSRTEEHGYTFGSGTRLTVV.

The chain uses TRBV7-6 and TRBJ1-1; possibly TRBD1 for D (5 bases). The CDR3 spans 14 residues. V shed 0 bases and J shed 7 bases, with 12 bases lying between them. CDR1 SGHVS and CDR2 FNYEAQ come from the germline V gene. The CDR3 is CASSLAAGGREAFF. The DNA of the CDR3 is TGTGCCAGCAGCTTAGCGGCTGGGGGACGTGAAGCTTTCTTT.

The rearrangement joins TRBV9 to TRBJ2-1; D is tentatively TRBD1 or TRBD2 (5 bases each). CDR1 is SGDLS, CDR2 YYNGEE, per germline. The ends were cut back, 3 bases at V and 3 bases at J, with 13 bases in the middle. This CDR3 spans 15 amino acids. The chain's CDR3 is CASSAGDPYYNEQFF. In DNA, the CDR3 is TGTGCCAGCAGCGCCGGGGACCCCTACTACAATGAGCAGTTCTTC.

In the case of this clone: Other DNA sequences within the sample encode an identical CDR3. The chain recombines TRBV27 with TRBJ2-2; D not resolved. The CDR3 length is 12 residues. Germline V gene lookup returns CDR1 MNHEY and CDR2 SMNVEV (reference sequence). V shed 3 bases and J shed 4 bases, with 3 bases lying between them. The CDR3 DNA sequence: TGTGCCAGCAGTTTGGGCACCGGGGAGCTGTTTTTT. The encoded protein is CASSLGTGELFF.

The chain has TRBV6-1 and TRBJ1-2, with D possibly TRBD1 on 5 matching bases. The V end was cut by 5 bases, the J end by 0 bases, with 13 bases between. Germline V gene lookup returns CDR1 MNHNS and CDR2 SASEGT. The CDR3 spans 15 residues. The CDR3 here is CASSIWGLANYGYTF. Written as DNA, the CDR3 is TGTGCCAGCAGTATATGGGGCTTAGCTAACTATGGCTACACCTTC.

The chain carries TRBV15 and TRBJ2-5; 9 bases map to TRBD2. The germline gives CDR1 LNHNV, CDR2 YYDKDF (reference sequence). Trimming took 1 base from V and 1 from J; bases not matched to a gene: 7. CDR3 length equals 17 residues. This chain's CDR3 is CATSRGPQREAQETQYF. Written as DNA, the CDR3 is TGTGCCACCAGCAGAGGCCCCCAGCGGGAGGCCCAAGAGACCCAGTACTTC.

This clone appeared once. This rearrangement joins TRBV7-9 to TRBJ2-3; no reliable D call. The CDR3 length is 16 residues. Germline-derived CDR1 and CDR2 are SEHNR and FQNEAQ (reference sequence). V was pared by 4 bases and J by 0 bases, with 14 bases between. The CDR3 loop reads CASSSESLPSTDTQYF. CDR3 nucleotides: TGTGCCAGCAGCTCGGAGAGTTTGCCTAGCACAGATACGCAGTATTTT.

This clone has a handful of counts. The chain recombines TRBV9 with TRBJ2-7; 11 bases align to TRBD1. Germline-derived CDR1 and CDR2 are SGDLS and YYNGEE. V was clipped by 0 bases and J by 2 bases; unmatched bases: 1. The CDR3 runs to 15 residues. CDR3 residues: CASSVEGQGAYEQYF. The CDR3 nucleotides read TGTGCCAGCAGCGTAGAGGGACAGGGGGCCTACGAGCAGTACTTC.

This clone came up once. The rearrangement joins TRBV19 to TRBJ2-1, with D tentatively TRBD1 (5 bases). The ends were cut back, 3 bases at V and 7 bases at J, with 10 bases in the middle. Germline V gene lookup returns CDR1 LNHDA and CDR2 SQIVND (reference sequence). This CDR3 region has 13 residues. The CDR3 reads CASSITGWNEQFF. DNA for the CDR3: TGTGCCAGTAGTATCACAGGTTGGAATGAGCAGTTCTTC.

J is TRBJ1-5 and V is TRBV2; D is perhaps TRBD1 (5 bases). V lost 6 bases and J 0 bases, leaving 15 bases between the germline ends. The CDR3 contains 16 residues. Germline CDR1 SNHLY, CDR2 FYNNEI. The CDR3 sequence is CASRGLGVHSNQPQHF. The CDR3 coding sequence is TGTGCCAGCAGGGGGTTAGGGGTACATAGCAATCAGCCCCAGCATTTT. Combining the CDR3 with reference TRBV2 and TRBJ1-5 gives the whole variable domain EPEVTQTPSHQVTQMGQEVILRCVPISNHLYFYWYRQILGQKVEFLVSFYNNEISEKSEIFDDQFSVERPDGSNFTLKIRSTKLEDSAMYFCASRGLGVHSNQPQHFGDGTRLSIL.

The genes are TRBV7-9 and TRBJ2-7, with TRBD1 matching 8 bases. CDR1 and CDR2 (germline): SEHNR, FQNEAQ (reference sequence). Trimming took 6 bases from V and 3 from J; bases not matched to a gene: 10. The CDR3 has 15 residues. The CDR3 loop reads CASSSDRGAFYEQYF. DNA of the CDR3: TGTGCCAGCAGTTCTGACAGGGGCGCCTTCTACGAGCAGTACTTC. Variable domain in full (rest from reference TRBV7-9 and TRBJ2-7): DTGVSQNPRHKITKRGQNVTFRCDPISEHNRLYWYRQTLGQGPEFLTYFQNEAQLEKSRLLSDRFSAERPKGSFSTLEIQRTEQGDSAMYLCASSSDRGAFYEQYFGPGTRLTVT.

This clone has just a few counts. The CDR3 is CASSRGHQPQHF. The CDR3 DNA sequence: TGTGCCAGCAGCCGAGGGCATCAGCCCCAGCATTTT. The V call is TRBV7-9, the J call TRBJ1-5; unclear D gene. Trimming left V 5 bases short and J 5 bases short, with 7 bases between. Per the germline V gene, CDR1 is SEHNR and CDR2 is FQNEAQ (reference sequence). This CDR3 has 12 residues.

The chain couples TRBV9 to TRBJ2-3; D call uncertain. Deletions cut 0 bases from V and 0 bases from J, with 5 bases between. This CDR3 comprises 14 residues. The germline V gene encodes CDR1 SGDLS and CDR2 YYNGEE. The CDR3 sequence: CASSVEGSTDTQYF. CDR3 nucleotides: TGTGCCAGCAGCGTAGAGGGCAGCACAGATACGCAGTATTTT. Full variable domain (rest looked up from reference TRBV9 and TRBJ2-3): DSGVTQTPKHLITATGQRVTLRCSPRSGDLSVYWYQQSLDQGLQFLIQYYNGEERAKGNILERFSAQQFPDLHSELNLSSLELGDSALYFCASSVEGSTDTQYFGPGTRLTVL.

This clone is large (0.1 to 1%) in the sample. V and J are TRBV7-8 and TRBJ1-5, with D possibly matching TRBD1 (6 bases). CDR1 is SGHVS, CDR2 FQNEAQ, per germline. V was trimmed by 7 bases and J by 3 bases, leaving 16 bases between them. The CDR3 contains 15 residues. DNA for the CDR3: TGTGCCAGCACGCTAGGGGGATCCGACAATCAGCCCCAGCATTTT. Protein sequence: CASTLGGSDNQPQHF.

The chain is built from TRBV7-8 and TRBJ2-7; 9 positions agree with TRBD2. Trimming took 2 bases from V and 1 from J; bases not matched to a gene: 6. Germline V lookup: CDR1 SGHVS, CDR2 FQNEAQ. The CDR3 is made up of 16 amino acids. CDR3: CASSLLGLAGSYEQYF. In DNA, the CDR3 is TGTGCCAGCAGCTTACTTGGGCTAGCGGGATCCTACGAGCAGTACTTC. Looking up the rest from reference TRBV7-8 and TRBJ2-7 gives the full variable domain: GAGVSQSPRYKVAKRGQDVALRCDPISGHVSLFWYQQALGQGPEFLTYFQNEAQLDKSGLPSDRFFAERPEGSVSTLKIQRTQQEDSAVYLCASSLLGLAGSYEQYFGPGTRLTVT.

This sequence joins TRBV7-8 and TRBJ1-1; D is unresolved. Germline V gene sequence: CDR1 SGHVS, CDR2 FQNEAQ. V lost 0 bases and J lost 1, with 6 bases in between. The CDR3 has 14 amino acids. In DNA form, the CDR3 reads TGTGCCAGCAGCTTAGCGCAGAGGAACACTGAAGCTTTCTTT. Translation gives CASSLAQRNTEAFF.